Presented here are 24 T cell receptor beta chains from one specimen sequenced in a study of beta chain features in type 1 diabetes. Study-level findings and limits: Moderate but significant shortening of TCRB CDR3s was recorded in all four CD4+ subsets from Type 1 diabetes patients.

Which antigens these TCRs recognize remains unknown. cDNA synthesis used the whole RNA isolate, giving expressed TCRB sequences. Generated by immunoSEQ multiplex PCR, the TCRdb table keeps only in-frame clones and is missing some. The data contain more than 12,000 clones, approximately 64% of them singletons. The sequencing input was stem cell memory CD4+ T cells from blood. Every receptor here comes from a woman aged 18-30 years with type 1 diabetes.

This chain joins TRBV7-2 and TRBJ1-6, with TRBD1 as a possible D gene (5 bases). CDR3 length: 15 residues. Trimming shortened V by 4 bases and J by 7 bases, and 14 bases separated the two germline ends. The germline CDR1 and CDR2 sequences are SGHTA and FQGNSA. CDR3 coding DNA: TGTGCCAGCAGCTCACAGCGGGGGGGAAATTCACCCCTCCACTTT. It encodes CASSSQRGGNSPLHF.

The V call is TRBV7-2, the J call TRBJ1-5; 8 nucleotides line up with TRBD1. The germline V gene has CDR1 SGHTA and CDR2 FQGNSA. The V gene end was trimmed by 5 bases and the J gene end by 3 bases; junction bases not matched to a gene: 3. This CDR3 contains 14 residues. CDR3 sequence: CASSLGQVNQPQHF. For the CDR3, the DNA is TGTGCCAGCAGCCTGGGACAGGTCAATCAGCCCCAGCATTTT. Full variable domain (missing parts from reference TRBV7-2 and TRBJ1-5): GAGVSQSPSNKVTEKGKDVELRCDPISGHTALYWYRQSLGQGLEFLIYFQGNSAPDKSGLPSDRFSAERTGGSVSTLTIQRTQQEDSAVYLCASSLGQVNQPQHFGDGTRLSIL.

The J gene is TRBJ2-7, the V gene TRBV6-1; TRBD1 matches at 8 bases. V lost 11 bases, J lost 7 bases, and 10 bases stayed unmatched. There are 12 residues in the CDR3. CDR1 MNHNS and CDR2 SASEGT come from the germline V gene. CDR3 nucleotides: TGTGCCGGCCGGGACAGGACCTGGGAGCAGTACTTC. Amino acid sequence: CAGRDRTWEQYF.

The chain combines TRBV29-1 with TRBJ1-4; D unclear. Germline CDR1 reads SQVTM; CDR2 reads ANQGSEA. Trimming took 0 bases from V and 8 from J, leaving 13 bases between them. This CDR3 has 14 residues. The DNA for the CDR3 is TGCAGCGTTGAAGACGCCGGGTTTGAGGAAAAACTGTTTTTT. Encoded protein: CSVEDAGFEEKLFF.

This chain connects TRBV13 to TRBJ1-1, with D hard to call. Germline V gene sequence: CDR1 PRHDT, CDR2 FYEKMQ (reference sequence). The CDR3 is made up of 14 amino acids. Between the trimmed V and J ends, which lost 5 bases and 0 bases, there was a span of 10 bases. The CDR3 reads CASSPAWLNTEAFF. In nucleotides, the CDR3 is TGTGCCAGCAGCCCTGCCTGGCTGAACACTGAAGCTTTCTTT.

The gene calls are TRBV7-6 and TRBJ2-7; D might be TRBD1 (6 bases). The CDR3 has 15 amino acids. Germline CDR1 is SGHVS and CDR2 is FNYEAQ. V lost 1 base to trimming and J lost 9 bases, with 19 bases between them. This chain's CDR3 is CASSLDHRDGSGQYF. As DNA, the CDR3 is TGTGCCAGCAGCTTAGATCACAGGGATGGGAGCGGGCAGTACTTC.

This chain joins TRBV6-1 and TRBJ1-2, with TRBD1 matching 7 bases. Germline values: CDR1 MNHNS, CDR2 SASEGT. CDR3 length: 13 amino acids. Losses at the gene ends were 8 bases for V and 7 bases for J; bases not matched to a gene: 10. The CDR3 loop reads CASHRQGGFGYTF. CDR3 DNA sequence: TGTGCCAGCCACCGCCAGGGGGGCTTTGGCTACACCTTC.

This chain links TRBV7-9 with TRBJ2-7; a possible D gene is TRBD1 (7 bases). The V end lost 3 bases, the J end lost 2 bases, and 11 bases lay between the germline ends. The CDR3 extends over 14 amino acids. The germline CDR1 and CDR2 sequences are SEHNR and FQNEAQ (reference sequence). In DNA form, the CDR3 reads TGTGCCAGCAGCTTGGCGGGACAGACCTACGAGCAGTACTTC. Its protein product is CASSLAGQTYEQYF.

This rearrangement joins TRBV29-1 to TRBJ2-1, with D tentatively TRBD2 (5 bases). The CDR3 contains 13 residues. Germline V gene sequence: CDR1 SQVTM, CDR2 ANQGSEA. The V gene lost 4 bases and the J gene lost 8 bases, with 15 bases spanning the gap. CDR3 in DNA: TGCAGCGTTGGGACTCACGAAGCCCATGAGCAGTTCTTC. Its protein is CSVGTHEAHEQFF.

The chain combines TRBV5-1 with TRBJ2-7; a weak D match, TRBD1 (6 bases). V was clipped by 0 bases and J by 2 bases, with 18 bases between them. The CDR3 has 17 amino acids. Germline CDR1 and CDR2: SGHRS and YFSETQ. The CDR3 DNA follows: TGCGCCAGCAGCTTGGTGGTTGAGCAGGGACAAACCTACGAGCAGTACTTC. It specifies CASSLVVEQGQTYEQYF.

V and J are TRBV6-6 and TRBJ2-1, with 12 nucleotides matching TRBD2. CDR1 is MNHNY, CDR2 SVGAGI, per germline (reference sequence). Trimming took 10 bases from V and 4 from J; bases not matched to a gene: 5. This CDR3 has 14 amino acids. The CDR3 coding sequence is TGTGCCACACTAGCGGGGGGCCTTTACAATGAGCAGTTCTTC. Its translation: CATLAGGLYNEQFF.

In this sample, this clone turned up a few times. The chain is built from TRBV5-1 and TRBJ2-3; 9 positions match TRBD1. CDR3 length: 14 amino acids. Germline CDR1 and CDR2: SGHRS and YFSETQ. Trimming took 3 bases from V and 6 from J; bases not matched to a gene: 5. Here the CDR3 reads CASSSQGAADTQYF. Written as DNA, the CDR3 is TGCGCCAGCAGCTCACAGGGGGCAGCGGATACGCAGTATTTT.

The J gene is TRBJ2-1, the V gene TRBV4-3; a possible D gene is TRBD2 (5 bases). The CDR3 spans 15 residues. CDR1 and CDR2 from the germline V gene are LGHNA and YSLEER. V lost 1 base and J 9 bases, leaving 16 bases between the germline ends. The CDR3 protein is CASSQGNVGGSEQFF. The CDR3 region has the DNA TGCGCCAGCAGCCAAGGTAACGTTGGAGGAAGTGAGCAGTTCTTC.

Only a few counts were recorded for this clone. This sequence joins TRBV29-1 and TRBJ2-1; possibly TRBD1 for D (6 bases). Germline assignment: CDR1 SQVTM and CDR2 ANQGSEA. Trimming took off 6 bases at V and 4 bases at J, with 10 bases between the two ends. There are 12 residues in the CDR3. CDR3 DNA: TGCAGCGTCGCAGGGGCGTACAATGAGCAGTTCTTC. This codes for CSVAGAYNEQFF.

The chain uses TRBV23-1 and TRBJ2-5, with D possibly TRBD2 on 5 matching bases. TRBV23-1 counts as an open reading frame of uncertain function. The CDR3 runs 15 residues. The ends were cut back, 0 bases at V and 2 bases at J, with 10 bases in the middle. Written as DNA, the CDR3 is TGCGCCAGCAGTCAATCGGGCCGGGATCAAGAGACCCAGTACTTC. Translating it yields CASSQSGRDQETQYF.

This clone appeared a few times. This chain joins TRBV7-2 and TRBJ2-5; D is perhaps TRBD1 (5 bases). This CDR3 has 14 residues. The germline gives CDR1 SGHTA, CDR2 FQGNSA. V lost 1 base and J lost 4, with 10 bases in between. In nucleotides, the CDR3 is TGTGCCAGCAGCTTAGTTGGGGCGAGAGAGACCCAGTACTTC. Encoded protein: CASSLVGARETQYF.

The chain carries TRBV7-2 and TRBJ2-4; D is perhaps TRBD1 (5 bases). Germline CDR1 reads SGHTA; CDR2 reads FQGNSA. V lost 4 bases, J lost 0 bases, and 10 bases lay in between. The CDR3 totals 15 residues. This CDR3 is CASSWTPTAKNIQYF. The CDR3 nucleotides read TGTGCCAGCAGCTGGACACCCACAGCCAAAAACATTCAGTACTTC.

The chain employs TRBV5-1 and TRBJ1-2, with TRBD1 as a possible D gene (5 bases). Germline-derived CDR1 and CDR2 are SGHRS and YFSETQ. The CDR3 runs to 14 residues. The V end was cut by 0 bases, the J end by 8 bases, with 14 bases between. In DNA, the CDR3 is TGCGCCAGCAGCTTGGCCCAAACAGGAGGGGGCTACACCTTC. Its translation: CASSLAQTGGGYTF.

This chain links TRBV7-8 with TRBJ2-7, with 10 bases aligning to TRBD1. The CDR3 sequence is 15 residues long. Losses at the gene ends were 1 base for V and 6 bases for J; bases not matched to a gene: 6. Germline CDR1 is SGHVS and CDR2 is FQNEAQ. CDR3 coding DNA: TGTGCCAGCAGCTTAGATCCGACAGGGGGCCTCGAGCAGTACTTC. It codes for CASSLDPTGGLEQYF.

The CDR3 DNA follows: TGTGCCAGCAGCCAGAGGGGACAGGGGCACGGGGAGCTGTTTTTT. Its translation is CASSQRGQGHGELFF. J is TRBJ2-2 and V is TRBV7-2, with TRBD1 identical over 10 bases. CDR1 and CDR2 from the germline V gene are SGHTA and FQGNSA. V was clipped by 5 bases and J by 7 bases; unmatched bases: 7. The CDR3 length is 15 residues.

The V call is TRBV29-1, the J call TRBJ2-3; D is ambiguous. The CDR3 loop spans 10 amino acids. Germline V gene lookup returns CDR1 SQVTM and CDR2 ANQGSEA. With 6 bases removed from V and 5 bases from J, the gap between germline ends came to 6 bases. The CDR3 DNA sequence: TGCAGCGTGAGGATAGATACGCAGTATTTT. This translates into CSVRIDTQYF.

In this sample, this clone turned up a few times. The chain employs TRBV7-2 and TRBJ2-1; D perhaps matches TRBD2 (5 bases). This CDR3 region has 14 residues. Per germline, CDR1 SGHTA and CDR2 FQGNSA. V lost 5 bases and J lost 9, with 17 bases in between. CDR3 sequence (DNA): TGTGCCAGCAGCCCCGTCGGCGGGTTAGGTGAGCAGTTCTTC. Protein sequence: CASSPVGGLGEQFF.

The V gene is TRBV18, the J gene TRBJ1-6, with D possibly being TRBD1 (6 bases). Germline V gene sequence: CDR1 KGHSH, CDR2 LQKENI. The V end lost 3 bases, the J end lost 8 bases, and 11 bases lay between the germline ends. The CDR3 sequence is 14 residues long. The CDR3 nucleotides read TGTGCCAGCTCACCGGCAGGGGAAGATTCACCCCTCCACTTT. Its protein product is CASSPAGEDSPLHF.

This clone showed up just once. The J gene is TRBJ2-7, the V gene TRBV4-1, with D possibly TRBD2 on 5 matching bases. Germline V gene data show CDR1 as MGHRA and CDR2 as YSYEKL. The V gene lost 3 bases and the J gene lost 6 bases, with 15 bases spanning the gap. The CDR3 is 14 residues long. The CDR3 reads CASSQAGNQREQYF. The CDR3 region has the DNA TGCGCCAGCAGCCAGGCCGGGAACCAACGCGAGCAGTACTTC.